The 20 T cell receptor beta chains below were found in one sample sequenced in a study of cytomegalovirus exposure and HLA in healthy donors. Researchers ran the PCR with 60 Vbeta and 13 Jbeta primers. Sequencing was performed with immunoSEQ multiplex PCR; in TCRdb, only in-frame clones are kept and a portion is missing. The sample includes roughly 150,000 clones, about 85% seen only once; the top ten take approximately 2.5%. Material: PBMCs. These receptors were taken from a man aged 30 to 45 in good health and CMV-seropositive.

The rearrangement uses TRBV29-1 and TRBJ2-5, with TRBD2 as a possible D gene (5 bases). Germline assignment: CDR1 SQVTM and CDR2 ANQGSEA. The CDR3 is 12 residues long. V lost 6 bases, J lost 5 bases, and 13 bases lay in between. CDR3: CSVAGLGETQYF. The CDR3 nucleotides read TGCAGCGTCGCTGGACTGGGGGAGACCCAGTACTTC.

This chain uses TRBV25-1 with TRBJ1-2; D perhaps matches TRBD1 (5 bases). V was clipped by 1 base and J by 3 bases, with 12 bases between them. The germline V gene encodes CDR1 MGHDK and CDR2 SYGVNS. This CDR3 comprises 15 residues. The CDR3 nucleotides read TGTGCCAGCAGTGAATCCGGGGGATGGGACTATGGCTACACCTTC. It encodes CASSESGGWDYGYTF.

CDR3 in DNA: TGTGCCAGCAGTTCCCAGCGGATCGGGAATTCACCCCTCCACTTT. Its protein is CASSSQRIGNSPLHF. The chain is built from TRBV6-5 and TRBJ1-6; D unclear. This CDR3 is 15 amino acids long. V lost 4 bases, J lost 7 bases, and 14 bases lay in between. Germline CDR1 MNHEY, CDR2 SVGAGI.

This chain uses TRBV5-6 with TRBJ1-2; D not resolved. Trimming left V 4 bases short and J 4 bases short, with 11 bases between. The CDR3 has 13 amino acids. Germline lookup yields CDR1 SGHDT and CDR2 YYEEEE. In nucleotides, the CDR3 is TGTGCCAGCAGCCCGACATCACGCTATGGCTACACCTTC. Translated, it gives CASSPTSRYGYTF.

Of note for this clone: This sample also contains other DNA sequences that code for the same CDR3. J is TRBJ2-1 and V is TRBV9, with D perhaps TRBD2 (5 bases). Germline lookup yields CDR1 SGDLS and CDR2 YYNGEE. The CDR3 loop spans 14 amino acids. V was cut by 4 bases and J by 15 bases, with 23 bases left in between. CDR3 residues: CASSPADPIVRRFF. The CDR3 coding sequence is TGTGCCAGCAGCCCAGCGGACCCCATCGTCCGGCGGTTCTTC. Complete variable domain (other parts from reference TRBV9 and TRBJ2-1): DSGVTQTPKHLITATGQRVTLRCSPRSGDLSVYWYQQSLDQGLQFLIQYYNGEERAKGNILERFSAQQFPDLHSELNLSSLELGDSALYFCASSPADPIVRRFFGPGTRLTVL.

This chain joins TRBV7-9 and TRBJ2-5, with D possibly TRBD2 on 6 matching bases. The better agreement between TRBJ2-7 and the DNA end casts doubt on the J call. The CDR3 covers 17 residues. CDR1 is SEHNR and CDR2 is FQNEAQ in the germline V gene (reference sequence). The CDR3: CASSLGDSPIPPYEQYF. The CDR3 coding sequence is TGTGCCAGCAGCTTAGGGGACTCCCCGATACCTCCCTACGAGCAGTACTTC.

The chain couples TRBV11-2 to TRBJ1-3, with D tentatively TRBD1 (5 bases). The germline V gene has CDR1 SGHAT and CDR2 FQNNGV. There are 13 residues in the CDR3. Trimming removed 5 bases at V and 4 bases at J, with 9 bases between. The CDR3 region has the DNA TGTGCCAGCAGCCCCCGACAGGGAAACACCATATATTTT. Its translation: CASSPRQGNTIYF. Together with reference TRBV11-2 and TRBJ1-3, the CDR3 gives the full variable domain: EAGVAQSPRYKIIEKRQSVAFWCNPISGHATLYWYQQILGQGPKLLIQFQNNGVVDDSQLPKDRFSAERLKGVDSTLKIQPAKLEDSAVYLCASSPRQGNTIYFGEGSWLTVV.

The chain couples TRBV5-8 to TRBJ1-2; tentatively, D is TRBD1 (5 bases). Germline V lookup: CDR1 SGHTS, CDR2 YDEGEE. The V and J ends lost 0 bases and 0 bases respectively, with 12 bases between them. The length of the CDR3 is 16 residues. The CDR3 region has the DNA TGTGCCAGCAGCTTGGAGGGGCGGCCATCTAACTATGGCTACACCTTC. Encoded protein: CASSLEGRPSNYGYTF.

The chain uses TRBV7-8 and TRBJ1-5, with 8 bases that match TRBD1. The V gene end was trimmed by 5 bases and the J gene end by 2 bases; junction bases not matched to a gene: 5. The germline V gene encodes CDR1 SGHVS and CDR2 FQNEAQ. The CDR3 loop spans 15 amino acids. CDR3 amino acids: CASSTTTGGNQPQHF. CDR3 bases: TGTGCCAGCAGCACCACGACAGGGGGCAATCAGCCCCAGCATTTT.

The chain joins TRBV19 to TRBJ1-2, with 7 bases matching TRBD1. This CDR3 contains 12 residues. CDR1 is LNHDA, CDR2 SQIVND, per germline (reference sequence). V lost 8 bases and J lost 8; bases outside the gene matches: 8. The CDR3 region is CASGGGGRGYTF. CDR3 DNA sequence: TGTGCCAGTGGCGGAGGGGGCCGGGGCTACACCTTC.

The chain links TRBV9 to TRBJ2-7; 10 bases agree with TRBD1. CDR3 length: 15 amino acids. Germline CDR1 is SGDLS and CDR2 is YYNGEE. V was clipped by 4 bases and J by 2 bases; unmatched bases: 6. The CDR3 spells CASSSRGQGAYEQYV. CDR3 nucleotides: TGTGCCAGCAGCTCCCGTGGACAGGGGGCCTACGAGCAGTACGTC.

The chain has TRBV18 and TRBJ2-5, with D possibly matching TRBD1 (6 bases). There are 15 residues in the CDR3. Trimming cost V 6 bases and J 4 bases, with 18 bases left between them. Germline V lookup: CDR1 KGHSH, CDR2 LQKENI. CDR3 residues: CASSFSSTGGETQYF. For the CDR3, the DNA is TGTGCCAGCTCTTTTTCTTCGACAGGCGGAGAGACCCAGTACTTC.

The V and J genes are TRBV9 and TRBJ2-5, with TRBD2 matching over 10 bases. Germline trimming cut 4 bases from V and 5 bases from J; bases unmatched to any gene: 5. Looked up from germline, CDR1 is SGDLS and CDR2 is YYNGEE. The CDR3 spans 14 residues. In DNA, the CDR3 is TGTGCCAGCAGCCTAGCGGGAGTGAAGGAGACCCAGTACTTC. Translation: CASSLAGVKETQYF.

V and J are TRBV7-9 and TRBJ1-2; D gene uncertain. Per germline, CDR1 SEHNR and CDR2 FQNEAQ (reference sequence). V lost 0 bases and J lost 7, with 9 bases in between. The length of the CDR3 is 13 residues. The CDR3 DNA sequence: TGTGCCAGCAGCTTAGCAGGGAGTGGTGGCTACACCTTC. It yields the protein CASSLAGSGGYTF.

The chain uses TRBV2 and TRBJ2-1; 12 positions match TRBD2. J lost 0 bases, V lost 6 bases, and 9 bases had no gene match. The CDR3 covers 18 residues. Germline V gene lookup returns CDR1 SNHLY and CDR2 FYNNEI. DNA for the CDR3: TGTGCCAGCAGGGAGGGACTAGCGGGCTTAAACTCCTACAATGAGCAGTTCTTC. It yields the protein CASREGLAGLNSYNEQFF.

This chain uses TRBV13 with TRBJ2-7, with D maybe TRBD1 (5 bases). The CDR3 runs to 14 residues. Germline CDR1 PRHDT, CDR2 FYEKMQ (reference sequence). Trimming removed 5 bases at V and 2 bases at J, with 13 bases between. CDR3 loop: CASSPGLSPYEQYV. The CDR3, as DNA: TGTGCCAGCAGCCCAGGGTTGTCCCCCTACGAGCAGTACGTC.

This clone has just one count. The V and J genes are TRBV4-2 and TRBJ2-3; 11 bases are shared with TRBD2. The CDR3 runs 17 residues. J gave up 6 bases and V 1 base, and 9 bases lay outside the gene matches. CDR1 is LGHNA, CDR2 YNFKEQ, per germline. The CDR3 region is CASSQGLAGLLGDTQYF. DNA of the CDR3: TGTGCCAGCAGCCAAGGACTAGCGGGGCTCCTGGGGGATACGCAGTATTTT.

This clone was detected only once. The rearrangement uses TRBV19 and TRBJ1-2; D perhaps matches TRBD1 (6 bases). Trimming stripped 5 bases from V and 5 bases from J, with 15 bases between. Germline V gives CDR1 LNHDA, CDR2 SQIVND (reference sequence). The CDR3 covers 14 residues. CDR3 in DNA: TGTGCCAGTAGTTCAGGGACATCGATTTATGGCTACACCTTC. Amino acids: CASSSGTSIYGYTF.

The chain employs TRBV9 and TRBJ2-3, with D possibly matching TRBD2 (5 bases). CDR1 and CDR2 (germline): SGDLS, YYNGEE. Trimming took off 4 bases at V and 1 base at J, with 16 bases between the two ends. The CDR3 has 16 amino acids. This CDR3 is CASSPSGLYRTDTQYF. CDR3 coding DNA: TGTGCCAGCAGCCCCAGTGGACTGTACCGCACAGATACGCAGTATTTT.

This chain uses TRBV4-1 with TRBJ1-2; a weak D match, TRBD1 (5 bases). V dropped 0 bases and J dropped 4 bases, with 15 bases sitting between them. This CDR3 is built from 16 residues. The V gene's germline CDR1 is MGHRA and CDR2 YSYEKL. As DNA, the CDR3 is TGCGCCAGCAGCCAAGATCGCGGGGGTCTTGGCTATGGCTACACCTTC. Encoded protein: CASSQDRGGLGYGYTF.